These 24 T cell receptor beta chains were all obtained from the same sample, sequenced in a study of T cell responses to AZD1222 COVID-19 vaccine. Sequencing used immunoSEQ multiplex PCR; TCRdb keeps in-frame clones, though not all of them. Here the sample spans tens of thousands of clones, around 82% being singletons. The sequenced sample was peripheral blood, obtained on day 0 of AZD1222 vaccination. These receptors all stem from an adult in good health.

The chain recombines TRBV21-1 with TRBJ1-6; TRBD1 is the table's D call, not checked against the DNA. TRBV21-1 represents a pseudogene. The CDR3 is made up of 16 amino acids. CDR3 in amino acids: CASSKGTGENNSPLHF. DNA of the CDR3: TGTGCCAGCAGCAAAGGGACAGGGGAAAATAATTCACCCCTCCACTTT.

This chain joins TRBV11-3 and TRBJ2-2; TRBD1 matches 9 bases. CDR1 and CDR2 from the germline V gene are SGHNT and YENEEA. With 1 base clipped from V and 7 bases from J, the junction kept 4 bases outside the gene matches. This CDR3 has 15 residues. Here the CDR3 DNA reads TGTGCCAGCAGCTTAGTTACAGGGGGCGACGGGGAGCTGTTTTTT. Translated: CASSLVTGGDGELFF. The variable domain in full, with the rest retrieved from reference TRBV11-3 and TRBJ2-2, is EAGVVQSPRYKIIEKKQPVAFWCNPISGHNTLYWYLQNLGQGPELLIRYENEEAVDDSQLPKDRFSAERLKGVDSTLKIQPAELGDSAVYLCASSLVTGGDGELFFGEGSRLTVL.

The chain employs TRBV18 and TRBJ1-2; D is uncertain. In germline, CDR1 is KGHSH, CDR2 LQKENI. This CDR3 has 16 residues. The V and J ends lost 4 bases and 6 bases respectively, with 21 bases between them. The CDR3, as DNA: TGTGCCAGCTCACTCTATGGGTTTCTGGTTCAGGATGGCTACACCTTC. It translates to CASSLYGFLVQDGYTF.

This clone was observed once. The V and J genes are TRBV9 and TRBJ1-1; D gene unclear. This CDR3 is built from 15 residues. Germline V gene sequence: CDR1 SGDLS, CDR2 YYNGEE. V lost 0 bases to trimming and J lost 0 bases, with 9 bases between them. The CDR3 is CASSVATGLNTEAFF. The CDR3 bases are TGTGCCAGCAGCGTAGCTACGGGGTTGAACACTGAAGCTTTCTTT.

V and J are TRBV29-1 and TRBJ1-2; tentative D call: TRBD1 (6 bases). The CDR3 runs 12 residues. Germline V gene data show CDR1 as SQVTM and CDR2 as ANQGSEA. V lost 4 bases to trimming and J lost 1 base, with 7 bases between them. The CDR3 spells CSVVDSNYGYTF. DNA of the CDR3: TGCAGCGTTGTGGACAGTAACTATGGCTACACCTTC.

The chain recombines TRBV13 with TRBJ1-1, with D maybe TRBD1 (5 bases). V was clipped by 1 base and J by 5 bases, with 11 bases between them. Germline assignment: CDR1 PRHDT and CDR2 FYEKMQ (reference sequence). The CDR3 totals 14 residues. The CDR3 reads CASSLVEGKTEAFF. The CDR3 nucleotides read TGTGCCAGCAGCTTAGTCGAGGGGAAAACTGAAGCTTTCTTT.

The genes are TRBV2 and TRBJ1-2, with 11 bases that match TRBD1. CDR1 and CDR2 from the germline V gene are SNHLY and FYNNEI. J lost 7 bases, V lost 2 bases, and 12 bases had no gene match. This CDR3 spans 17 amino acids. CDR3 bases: TGTGCCAGCAGTGAATGGACAGGGGGCGTTCGGACGGGTGGCTACACCTTC. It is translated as CASSEWTGGVRTGGYTF.

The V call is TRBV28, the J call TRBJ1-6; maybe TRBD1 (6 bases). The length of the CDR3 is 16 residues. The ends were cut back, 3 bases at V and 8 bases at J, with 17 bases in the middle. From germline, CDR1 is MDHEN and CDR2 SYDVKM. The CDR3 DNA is TGTGCCAGCAGTTTGGGGACCGGGACACTGGATTCACCCCTCCACTTT. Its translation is CASSLGTGTLDSPLHF. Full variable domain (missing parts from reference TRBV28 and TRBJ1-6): DVKVTQSSRYLVKRTGEKVFLECVQDMDHENMFWYRQDPGLGLRLIYFSYDVKMKEKGDIPEGYSVSREKKERFSLILESASTNQTSMYLCASSLGTGTLDSPLHFGNGTRLTVT.

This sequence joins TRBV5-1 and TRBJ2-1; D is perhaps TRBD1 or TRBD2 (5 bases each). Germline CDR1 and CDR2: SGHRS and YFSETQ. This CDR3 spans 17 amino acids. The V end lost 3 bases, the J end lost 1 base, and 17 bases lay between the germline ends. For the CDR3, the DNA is TGCGCCAGCAGCTCGTGGGGGACCGAAAGTTCCTACAATGAGCAGTTCTTC. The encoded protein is CASSSWGTESSYNEQFF.

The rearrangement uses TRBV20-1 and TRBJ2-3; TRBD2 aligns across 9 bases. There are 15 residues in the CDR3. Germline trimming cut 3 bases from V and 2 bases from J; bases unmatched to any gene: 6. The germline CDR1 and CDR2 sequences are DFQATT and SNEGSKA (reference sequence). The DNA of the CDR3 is TGCAGTGCTAGTGGGGTAGCGGGGGTCACAGATACGCAGTATTTT. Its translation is CSASGVAGVTDTQYF.

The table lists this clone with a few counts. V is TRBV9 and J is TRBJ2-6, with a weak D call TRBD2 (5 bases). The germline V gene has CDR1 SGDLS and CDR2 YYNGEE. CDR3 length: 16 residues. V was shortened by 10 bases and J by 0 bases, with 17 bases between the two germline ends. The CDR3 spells CASARGFNSGANVLTF. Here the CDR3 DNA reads TGTGCCTCTGCCCGGGGTTTCAACTCTGGGGCCAACGTCCTGACTTTC.

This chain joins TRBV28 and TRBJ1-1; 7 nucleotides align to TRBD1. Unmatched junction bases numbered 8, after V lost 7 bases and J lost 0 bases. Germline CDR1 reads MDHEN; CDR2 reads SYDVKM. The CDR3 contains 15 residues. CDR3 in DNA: TGTGCCAGCACGCCGCTCACAGGGGTGAACACTGAAGCTTTCTTT. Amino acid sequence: CASTPLTGVNTEAFF.

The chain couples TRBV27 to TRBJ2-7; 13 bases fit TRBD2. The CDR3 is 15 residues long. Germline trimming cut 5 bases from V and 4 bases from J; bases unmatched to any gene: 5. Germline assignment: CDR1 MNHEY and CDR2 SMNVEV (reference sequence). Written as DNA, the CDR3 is TGTGCCAGCAGTATCTCGACTAGCGGGGGGTACGAGCAGTACTTC. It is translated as CASSISTSGGYEQYF.

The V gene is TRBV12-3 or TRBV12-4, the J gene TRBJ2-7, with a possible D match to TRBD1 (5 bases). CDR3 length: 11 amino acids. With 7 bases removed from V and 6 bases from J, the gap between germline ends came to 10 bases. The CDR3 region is CASKGFTEQYF. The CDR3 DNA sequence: TGTGCCAGCAAGGGGTTCACCGAGCAGTACTTC.

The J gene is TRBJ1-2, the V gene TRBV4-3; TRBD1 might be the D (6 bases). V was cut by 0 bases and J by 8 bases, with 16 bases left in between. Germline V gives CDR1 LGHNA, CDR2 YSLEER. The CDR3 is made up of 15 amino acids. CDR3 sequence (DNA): TGCGCCAGCAGCCAAGATTACGGGGGGCTAAAGGGCTACACCTTC. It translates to CASSQDYGGLKGYTF.

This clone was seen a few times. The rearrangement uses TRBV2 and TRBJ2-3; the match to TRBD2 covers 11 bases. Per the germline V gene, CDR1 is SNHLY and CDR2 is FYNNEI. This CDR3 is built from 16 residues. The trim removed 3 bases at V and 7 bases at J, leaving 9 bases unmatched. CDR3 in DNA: TGTGCCAGCAGTGAGGGTATAGCGGGGGGGCCGTATACGCAGTATTTT. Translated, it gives CASSEGIAGGPYTQYF.

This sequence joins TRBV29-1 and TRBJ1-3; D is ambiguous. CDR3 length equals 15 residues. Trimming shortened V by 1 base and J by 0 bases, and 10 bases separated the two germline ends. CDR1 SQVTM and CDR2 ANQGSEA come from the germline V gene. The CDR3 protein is CSVEVDAISGNTIYF. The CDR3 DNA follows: TGCAGCGTTGAAGTCGACGCAATCTCTGGAAACACCATATATTTT. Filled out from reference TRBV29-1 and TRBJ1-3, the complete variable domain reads SAVISQKPSRDICQRGTSLTIQCQVDSQVTMMFWYRQQPGQSLTLIATANQGSEATYESGFVIDKFPISRPNLTFSTLTVSNMSPEDSSIYLCSVEVDAISGNTIYFGEGSWLTVV.

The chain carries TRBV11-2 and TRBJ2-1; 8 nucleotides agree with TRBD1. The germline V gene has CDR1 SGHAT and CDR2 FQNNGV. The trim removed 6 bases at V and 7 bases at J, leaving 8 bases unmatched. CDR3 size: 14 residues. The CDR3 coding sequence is TGTGCCAGCAGGAGCAACAGGGGGAGGAATGAGCAGTTCTTC. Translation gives CASRSNRGRNEQFF. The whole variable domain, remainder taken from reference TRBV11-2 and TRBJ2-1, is EAGVAQSPRYKIIEKRQSVAFWCNPISGHATLYWYQQILGQGPKLLIQFQNNGVVDDSQLPKDRFSAERLKGVDSTLKIQPAKLEDSAVYLCASRSNRGRNEQFFGPGTRLTVL.

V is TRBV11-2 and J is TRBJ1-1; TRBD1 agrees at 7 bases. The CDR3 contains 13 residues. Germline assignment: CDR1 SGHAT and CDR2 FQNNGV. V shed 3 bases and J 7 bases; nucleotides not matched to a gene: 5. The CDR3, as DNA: TGTGCCAGCAGCTTTGGCCCAGGGGGTGAAGCTTTCTTT. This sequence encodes CASSFGPGGEAFF.

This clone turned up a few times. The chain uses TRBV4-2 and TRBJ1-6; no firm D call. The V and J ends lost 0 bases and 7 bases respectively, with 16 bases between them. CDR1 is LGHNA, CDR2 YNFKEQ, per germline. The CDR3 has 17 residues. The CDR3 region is CASSQDRVGGGNSPLHF. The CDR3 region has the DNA TGTGCCAGCAGCCAAGATAGGGTGGGTGGAGGAAATTCACCCCTCCACTTT.

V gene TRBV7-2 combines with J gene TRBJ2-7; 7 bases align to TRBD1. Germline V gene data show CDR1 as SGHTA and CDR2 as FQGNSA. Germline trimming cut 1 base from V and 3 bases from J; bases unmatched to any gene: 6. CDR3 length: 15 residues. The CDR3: CASSLGGGYSYEQYF. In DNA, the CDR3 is TGTGCCAGCAGCTTAGGAGGGGGCTACAGCTACGAGCAGTACTTC.

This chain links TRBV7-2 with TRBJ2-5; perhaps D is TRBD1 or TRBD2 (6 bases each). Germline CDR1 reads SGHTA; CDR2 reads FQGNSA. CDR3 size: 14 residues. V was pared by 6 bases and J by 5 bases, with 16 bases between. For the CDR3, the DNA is TGTGCCAGCAGTTCTTTGGGGGGCCCTGAGACCCAGTACTTC. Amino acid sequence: CASSSLGGPETQYF.

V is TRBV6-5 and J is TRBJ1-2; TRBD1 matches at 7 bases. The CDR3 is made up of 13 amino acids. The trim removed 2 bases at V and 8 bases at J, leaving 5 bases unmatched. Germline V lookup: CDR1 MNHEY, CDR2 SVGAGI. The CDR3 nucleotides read TGTGCCAGCAGTTACCAGACAGGGCGCGGCTACACCTTC. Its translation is CASSYQTGRGYTF.

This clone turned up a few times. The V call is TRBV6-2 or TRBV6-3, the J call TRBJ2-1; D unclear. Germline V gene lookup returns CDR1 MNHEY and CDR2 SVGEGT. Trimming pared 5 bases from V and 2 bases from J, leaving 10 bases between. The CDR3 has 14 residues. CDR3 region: CASSVGGPYNEQFF. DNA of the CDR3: TGTGCCAGCAGTGTGGGCGGACCCTACAATGAGCAGTTCTTC.